Listed below are T cell receptor beta chains from one sample, sequenced in a study of shared clonotypes between healthy human individuals. The table came from immunoSEQ multiplex PCR; TCRdb's copy has only in-frame clones and leaves some out. This sample carries about 2 million clones, approximately 95% of them seen once, and the ten largest clones take around 0.13%. What was sequenced was naive CD4+ T cells sorted from blood. These receptors came from a man younger than 35 in good health. The CDR3 runs from the conserved cysteine through the conserved F or W. Where a row states a size, it is once, few, many or the class of an expanded clone; other rows omit it.

TRBJ1-4	.	TRBV15	CATSRDNTGKEKLFF
TRBJ2-1	.	TRBV29-1	CSVGLHLAGAYNEQFF
TRBJ2-2	.	TRBV7-2	CASSLPGTSGSGGELFF
TRBJ1-5	.	TRBV6-5	CASSPYPNQPQHF
TRBJ2-3	.	TRBV28	CASSFRLLTDTQYF
TRBJ1-1	.	TRBV7-9	CASSHRGLHPDTFF
TRBJ2-1	.	TRBV10-1	CASSSGTSGRAHEQFF
TRBJ2-7	.	TRBV7-2	CASSHPRGAVRSYEQYF
TRBJ2-5	once	TRBV5-4	CASSLISGRQETQYF
TRBJ1-6	.	TRBV28	CATTRLNNSPLHF
TRBJ2-7	.	TRBV10-3	CAISELAGGYEQYF
TRBJ2-3	.	TRBV27	CASSIRDPRDTQYF
TRBJ2-3	.	TRBV5-4	CASSLNEGSLNTQYF
TRBJ2-2	.	TRBV15	CATSNGQVNTGELFF
TRBJ1-1	once	TRBV10-3	CAIRSRTEAFF
TRBJ1-6	.	TRBV7-9	CASSAGGADNSPLHF
TRBJ1-4	.	TRBV10-3	CAIRDGINEKLFF
TRBJ1-1	.	TRBV30	CAWRRRGAGLNTEAFF
TRBJ1-1	.	TRBV5-6	CASSLLANTEAFF
TRBJ2-7	once	TRBV7-2	CASSFDFSYEQYF
TRBJ2-1	once	TRBV27	CASSITGTSWFF
TRBJ2-5	.	TRBV29-1	CSVVPGPGQTQYF
TRBJ1-2	.	TRBV18	CASSLGGRGYGYTF
TRBJ2-7	.	TRBV10-1	CASSYDRGPTYEQYF
TRBJ2-5	once	TRBV5-1	CASSLDLAGTRETQYF
TRBJ1-3	.	TRBV7-2	CASSEQGAGRNTIYF
TRBJ1-5	.	TRBV10-2	CASRGNEGQPQHF
TRBJ1-2	few	TRBV9	CASSPGRGNDYGYTF
TRBJ1-2	.	TRBV30	CAWPGTGGTFRGYTF
TRBJ1-2	.	TRBV15	CATSRDSGLTYGYTF
TRBJ1-5	.	TRBV19	CASSSDDRRYSNQPQHF
TRBJ2-1	.	TRBV28	CASSRPEGTANNEQFF
TRBJ2-2	.	TRBV18	CASSPRHGPGELFF
TRBJ1-5	once	TRBV30	CAWSVRGTSSQPQHF
TRBJ2-2	once	TRBV19	CASSILAGVGTGELFF
TRBJ1-2	few	TRBV10-1	CASSGPARGYTF
TRBJ1-4	.	TRBV7-9	CASSPDTSREKLFF
TRBJ1-4	.	TRBV27	CASSPLTATNEKLFF
TRBJ1-3	.	TRBV9	CASSVGPPGTSGNTIYF
TRBJ2-3	.	TRBV5-5	CASSSQTAGGGDTQYF
TRBJ2-6	.	TRBV9	CASSVATGAAFSGANVLTF
TRBJ2-1	.	TRBV7-8	CASVRTGADEQFF
TRBJ2-4	.	TRBV25-1	CASSPPRDQNIQYF
TRBJ1-2	once	TRBV6-4	CASSVTANYGYTF
TRBJ1-6	.	TRBV5-8	CASTASGTQVNSPLHF
TRBJ1-2	.	TRBV14	CASSLYTGTLNYGYTF
TRBJ2-7	.	TRBV28	CASSPGGFNEQYF
TRBJ1-5	.	TRBV6-1	CASSDVGGYSNQPQHF
TRBJ1-1	.	TRBV7-2	CASSLQGAGTEAFF
TRBJ2-1	.	TRBV5-4	CASSLGTSGSIEQFF
TRBJ2-1	.	TRBV7-9	CASNQFEESGEQFF
TRBJ2-7	once	TRBV11-2	CATLGEREISYEQYF
TRBJ2-1	.	TRBV6-6	CASSSAIAGLNNEQFF
TRBJ1-4	.	TRBV7-9	CASSALQGANEKLFF
TRBJ2-2	.	TRBV5-4	CASSLRADTGELFF